The 18 T cell receptor beta chains reported below all come from one sample, sequenced in a study of technical replicates of blood from a handful of donors. The method was immunoSEQ multiplex PCR; TCRdb's version includes in-frame clones alone and lacks a portion of them. The sample holds over 50,000 clones, roughly 86% seen once. The sequencing sample was made of PBMCs. The receptors originated from a human donor in good health. Some clones in this sample may be carry-over from other donors' samples.

V usage is TRBV10-3 and J usage is TRBJ2-2; 9 nucleotides align to TRBD1. Germline V CDR1 and CDR2: ENHRY, SYGVKD. The junction had 5 bases not matched to a gene; V was cut back by 7 bases and J by 5 bases. The CDR3 is made up of 14 amino acids. CDR3 region: CAITIGTGTGELFF. CDR3 coding DNA: TGTGCCATCACTATAGGGACAGGGACCGGGGAGCTGTTTTTT.

This clone was recorded a few times. The chain links TRBV30 to TRBJ1-3; D unresolved. The CDR3 sequence is 15 residues long. Per germline, CDR1 GTSNPN and CDR2 SVGIG (reference sequence). V lost 2 bases and J lost 0, with 11 bases in between. The CDR3 loop is CAWSRPRSSGNTIYF. CDR3 DNA sequence: TGTGCCTGGAGTCGGCCGCGGAGCTCTGGAAACACCATATATTTT.

The genes are TRBV9 and TRBJ2-1; 10 positions agree with TRBD2. Losses at the gene ends were 4 bases for V and 3 bases for J; bases not matched to a gene: 7. The CDR3 contains 16 residues. Germline-derived CDR1 and CDR2 are SGDLS and YYNGEE. The CDR3 DNA follows: TGTGCCAGCAGCACAAGGACTAGCGGTATCTACAATGAGCAGTTCTTC. Encoded protein: CASSTRTSGIYNEQFF.

The CDR3 DNA is TGTGCCTGGAGAGGACTAGCGGGATCCTACAATGAGCAGTTCTTC. It codes for CAWRGLAGSYNEQFF. The chain uses TRBV30 and TRBJ2-1; TRBD2 matches at 12 bases. Germline lookup yields CDR1 GTSNPN and CDR2 SVGIG (reference sequence). CDR3 size: 15 residues. Unmatched junction bases numbered 1, after V lost 3 bases and J lost 1 base.

The chain uses TRBV5-4 and TRBJ2-3; tentative D call: TRBD2 (6 bases). This CDR3 is 15 amino acids long. CDR1 and CDR2 (germline): SGHNT, YYREEE (reference sequence). Trimming removed 4 bases from V and 7 bases from J, with 19 bases in between. The CDR3 bases are TGTGCCAGCAGCAGTGGTTCGGGAGAGGGTCATACGCAGTATTTT. Amino acid sequence: CASSSGSGEGHTQYF.

The chain is built from TRBV12-5 and TRBJ2-2; 7 nucleotides agree with TRBD1. The length of the CDR3 is 16 residues. CDR1 is LGHNT and CDR2 is FRNRAP in the germline V gene. The ends lost 5 bases at V and 4 bases at J; junction bases unmatched: 10. CDR3 in DNA: TGTGCTAGTGGTCCCCCCCGACAGGGAGCCACCGGGGAGCTGTTTTTT. It is translated as CASGPPRQGATGELFF.

This chain connects TRBV7-2 to TRBJ2-1, with 8 nucleotides matching TRBD2. Germline V lookup: CDR1 SGHTA, CDR2 FQGNSA. The CDR3 is 15 amino acids. V gave up 5 bases and J gave up 4 bases; unmatched junction bases: 7. The CDR3 DNA sequence: TGTGCCAGCAGCACTAGCGGCGGCGGGTACAATGAGCAGTTCTTC. Amino acids: CASSTSGGGYNEQFF.

The chain is built from TRBV27 and TRBJ2-1; 10 nucleotides match TRBD2. The CDR3 consists of 15 residues. The J segment lost 2 bases and the V segment lost 2 bases, leaving 0 bases of the junction unmatched. Per the germline V gene, CDR1 is MNHEY and CDR2 is SMNVEV (reference sequence). CDR3 nucleotides: TGTGCCAGCAGTTTAGGGACTAGCGCCTACAATGAGCAGTTCTTC. Translation gives CASSLGTSAYNEQFF.

This sequence joins TRBV4-1 and TRBJ2-1; D gene ambiguous. Germline CDR1 is MGHRA and CDR2 is YSYEKL. This CDR3 region has 11 residues. The germline V and J ends were trimmed by 3 bases and 10 bases, with 7 bases remaining between them. Written as DNA, the CDR3 is TGCGCCAGCAGCCATTACGGGGAGCAGTTCTTC. Protein product: CASSHYGEQFF.

The chain has TRBV6-5 and TRBJ1-2; D unresolved. The ends were cut back, 0 bases at V and 5 bases at J, with 13 bases in the middle. The CDR3 is 15 residues long. Germline V gene lookup returns CDR1 MNHEY and CDR2 SVGAGI. CDR3 loop: CASSYSATPRYGYTF. The CDR3 DNA follows: TGTGCCAGCAGTTACTCGGCCACGCCTAGGTATGGCTACACCTTC.

The rearrangement links TRBV11-2 to TRBJ2-5; TRBD2 matches 9 bases. CDR3 length: 16 residues. J lost 2 bases, V lost 1 base, and 5 bases had no gene match. The V gene's germline CDR1 is SGHAT and CDR2 FQNNGV. The CDR3 sequence: CASSLGLAGRQETQYF. The CDR3 nucleotides are TGTGCCAGCAGCTTAGGCCTAGCGGGAAGACAAGAGACCCAGTACTTC.

This sequence joins TRBV27 and TRBJ1-2; the match to TRBD1 covers 8 bases. The CDR3 spans 15 residues. The V segment lost 7 bases and the J segment 2 bases; nucleotides outside the gene matches: 9. The germline V gene encodes CDR1 MNHEY and CDR2 SMNVEV (reference sequence). The CDR3, as DNA: TGTGCCAGCACCGAAACTCGGACAGGGAACTATGGCTACACCTTC. Translated, it gives CASTETRTGNYGYTF.

The chain carries TRBV19 and TRBJ2-7, with TRBD2 matching over 13 bases. The CDR3 sequence is 14 residues long. V was pared by 5 bases and J by 3 bases, with 1 base of the junction left unmatched. Germline values: CDR1 LNHDA, CDR2 SQIVND (reference sequence). The CDR3 reads CASSGTSGVYEQYF. Written as DNA, the CDR3 is TGTGCCAGTAGTGGGACTAGCGGGGTCTACGAGCAGTACTTC.

This chain links TRBV30 with TRBJ2-5; 7 bases align to TRBD1. CDR1 and CDR2 (germline): GTSNPN, SVGIG (reference sequence). Germline trimming cut 7 bases from V and 5 bases from J; bases unmatched to any gene: 13. CDR3 length equals 14 residues. In nucleotides, the CDR3 is TGTGCCTCGACCCCCCCAGGGGGACGGGAGACCCAGTACTTC. It translates to CASTPPGGRETQYF.

The gene calls are TRBV5-1 and TRBJ2-2; perhaps TRBD2 as D (5 bases). The CDR3 is made up of 15 amino acids. Between the trimmed V and J ends, which lost 0 bases and 6 bases, there was a span of 12 bases. Looked up from germline, CDR1 is SGHRS and CDR2 is YFSETQ. CDR3 nucleotides: TGCGCCAGCAGCTTGGCCCCGGGAAAAGCCGGGGAGCTGTTTTTT. It encodes CASSLAPGKAGELFF.

The genes are TRBV29-1 and TRBJ2-7, with 16 bases matching TRBD2. The CDR3 contains 18 residues. Germline CDR1 is SQVTM and CDR2 is ANQGSEA. The V gene end was trimmed by 1 base and the J gene end by 5 bases; junction bases not matched to a gene: 11. The DNA of the CDR3 is TGCAGCGTTGAAGCTCCCGGGACTAGCGGGGGGGCCCCCCACGAGCAGTACTTC. It codes for CSVEAPGTSGGAPHEQYF.

J is TRBJ2-7 and V is TRBV7-2, with 8 bases lining up with TRBD1. Germline V CDR1 and CDR2: SGHTA, FQGNSA. This CDR3 contains 14 residues. V was clipped by 4 bases and J by 5 bases; unmatched bases: 7. CDR3 loop: CASSSRTGSHEQYF. Written as DNA, the CDR3 is TGTGCCAGCAGCTCCCGGACAGGGTCCCACGAGCAGTACTTC.

The sample holds one count of this clone. This chain connects TRBV7-2 to TRBJ1-1; D remains ambiguous. CDR1 SGHTA and CDR2 FQGNSA come from the germline V gene. The V gene lost 1 base and the J gene lost 10 bases, with 25 bases spanning the gap. CDR3 length: 17 amino acids. The CDR3 sequence: CASSLDRIPNGEGRAFF. The CDR3 coding sequence is TGTGCCAGCAGCTTAGACCGTATCCCTAACGGGGAGGGCCGAGCTTTCTTT.